These T cell receptor beta chains were read from a single sample in a study of T cells in Graves' hyperthyroidism and ophthalmopathy. MiXCR, applied by TCRdb to the multiplex PCR reads, yields one record per CDR3 protein. Altogether about 290,000 distinct CDR3 sequences are present, around a sixth being singletons, with the ten largest covering approximately 31%. Sample: blood. These receptors came from a man aged 25 to 40 with Graves' hyperthyroidism. The CDR3 runs from the conserved cysteine through the conserved F or W. The order of the fields is CDR3 protein, V gene, CDR3 length.

CDR3aa: CASRDSPLSYEQYF
v_gene: TRBV11-2
len: 14

CDR3aa: CASSLVFGRNTEAFF
v_gene: TRBV7-9
len: 15

CDR3aa: CASSWTASNYGYTF
v_gene: TRBV12-3/TRBV12-4
len: 14

CDR3aa: CASGLLVRGGSPLHF
v_gene: TRBV12-5
len: 15

CDR3aa: CAWSTGRSYNEQFF
v_gene: TRBV30
len: 14

CDR3aa: CASSLSRQAEAFF
v_gene: TRBV11-2
len: 13

CDR3aa: CASSLDQTHGYTF
v_gene: TRBV5-8
len: 13

CDR3aa: CASSLRRQGFRAFF
v_gene: TRBV3-1
len: 14

CDR3aa: CASSYRGIQPQHF
v_gene: TRBV6-2/TRBV6-3
len: 13

CDR3aa: CATSLGVEQFF
v_gene: TRBV15
len: 11

CDR3aa: CASSVDRSPYNEQFF
v_gene: TRBV7-3
len: 15

CDR3aa: CASSGSAGGVGEQYF
v_gene: TRBV11-2
len: 15

CDR3aa: CASSLNQVGKGAEAFF
v_gene: TRBV5-6
len: 16

CDR3aa: CASSVAVPGPNSPLHF
v_gene: TRBV9
len: 16

CDR3aa: CSARQREGAEQFF
v_gene: TRBV20-1
len: 13

CDR3aa: CASSLAGLAGDEQFF
v_gene: TRBV11-1
len: 15

CDR3aa: CATLTRVDNEQFF
v_gene: TRBV10-3
len: 13

CDR3aa: CASSLGTGAPYEQYF
v_gene: TRBV5-1
len: 15

CDR3aa: CASSEEWGGEQYF
v_gene: TRBV2
len: 13

CDR3aa: CASSLLGTSPTGELFF
v_gene: TRBV7-3
len: 16

CDR3aa: CAISYLDEQFF
v_gene: TRBV6-2/TRBV6-3
len: 11

CDR3aa: CASKATDTQYF
v_gene: TRBV2
len: 11

CDR3aa: CSAPIAGGSADTQYF
v_gene: TRBV20-1
len: 15

CDR3aa: CASSPGQLLGETQYF
v_gene: TRBV3-1
len: 15

CDR3aa: CASGTSFSYEQYF
v_gene: TRBV7-9
len: 13

CDR3aa: CASSTQGPPDEQYF
v_gene: TRBV7-3
len: 14

CDR3aa: CASSWGAGTETQYF
v_gene: TRBV5-1
len: 14

CDR3aa: CASSLGRKQYF
v_gene: TRBV4-1
len: 11

CDR3aa: CASSAARTSEAFF
v_gene: TRBV6-1
len: 13

CDR3aa: CASSSGGSWANVLTF
v_gene: TRBV7-2
len: 15

CDR3aa: CSARDLGRSTDTQYF
v_gene: TRBV20-1
len: 15

CDR3aa: CASSSDRGLYNEQFF
v_gene: TRBV27
len: 15

CDR3aa: CASSLDRIRYEQYF
v_gene: TRBV6-1
len: 14

CDR3aa: CASSPKRTSGYEQYF
v_gene: TRBV7-7
len: 15

CDR3aa: CASNTGGQGNEQYF
v_gene: TRBV28
len: 14

CDR3aa: CSARDWGTGNTEAFF
v_gene: TRBV20-1
len: 15

CDR3aa: CASSSTLTQYF
v_gene: TRBV11-1
len: 11

CDR3aa: CATSFTVSGANVLTF
v_gene: TRBV24-1
len: 15

CDR3aa: CATLVLQFYSNQPQHF
v_gene: TRBV2
len: 16

CDR3aa: CASSSTNNEQFF
v_gene: TRBV7-9
len: 12

CDR3aa: CASSLGLAGVITQYF
v_gene: TRBV7-8
len: 15

CDR3aa: CASSTRGSQPQHF
v_gene: TRBV12-3/TRBV12-4
len: 13

CDR3aa: CASSHEGLAGGPPYNEQFF
v_gene: TRBV2
len: 19

CDR3aa: CASKGSGSANEQFF
v_gene: TRBV7-3
len: 14

CDR3aa: CRADRGGYEQYF
v_gene: TRBV20-1
len: 12

CDR3aa: CASSYSYLTLAGPSDTQYF
v_gene: TRBV6-2/TRBV6-3
len: 19

CDR3aa: CASSLGRRGIEQYF
v_gene: TRBV5-6
len: 14

CDR3aa: CASSPGTSVDDSETQYF
v_gene: TRBV3-1
len: 17

CDR3aa: CSAPPPVKDTQYF
v_gene: TRBV20-1
len: 13

CDR3aa: CRLSNEQFF
v_gene: TRBV20-1
len: 9

CDR3aa: CASSLVRKRDQQFF
v_gene: TRBV11-1
len: 14

CDR3aa: CATSRLRTGAEGEQFF
v_gene: TRBV15
len: 16

CDR3aa: CASAGFDPWYLTDTQYF
v_gene: TRBV2
len: 17

CDR3aa: CASSSDRVAEAFF
v_gene: TRBV7-3
len: 13

CDR3aa: CASSLGLATYEQYF
v_gene: TRBV5-6
len: 14

CDR3aa: CASTGGGPWETQYF
v_gene: TRBV28
len: 14

CDR3aa: CVWSPGAYGYTF
v_gene: TRBV30
len: 12

CDR3aa: CSAWLAGGSYEQYF
v_gene: TRBV20-1
len: 14

CDR3aa: CASSPPEQYF
v_gene: TRBV18
len: 10